This entry describes one TCR beta chain. Its antigen remains unidentified. No base quality values were provided; no much bigger clone lies one nucleotide off. The data stem from a study of sequential checkpoint blockade in melanoma (dated by TCRdb to between 2018 and 2020). Background on the whole study: Patients were assigned by 1:1 randomization to either first-line nivolumab followed by ipilimumab (arm A) or ipilimumab followed by nivolumab (arm B). Both trial sequences were followed by maintenance nivolumab. DNA from 91 pretreatment melanoma tumor samples was subjected to TCRbeta immunosequencing. For approximately 23 patients, matched tumor biopsies were taken both before treatment and at week 13, after single-agent nivolumab (arm A) or ipilimumab (arm B). About 82% of the matched tumor biopsy pairs taken before and after treatment were from the same lesion. What the study reported, not specific to this receptor: Patients whose tumor T-cell fraction and clonality increased by week 13 were about 30 times more likely to achieve clinical benefit. The model for predicting response that combines TCR metrics with mutation burden needs to be validated in larger, independent patient cohorts. Small sample sizes and reduced statistical power limited the analyses of tumor T-cell fraction within each arm. Among patients in arm A, the nivolumab-first arm, pretreatment tumor TIL clonality was associated with response (P = .04). Tumor T-cell fraction and clonality correlated with PD-L1 staining and CD8+ T-cell counts but not with mutational load.

The immunoSEQ Assay was used to immunosequence TCRbeta CDR3 regions from genomic DNA. Before high-throughput sequencing, the genomic DNA was amplified using bias-controlled multiplex PCR. From the authors' description of their analysis: To quantify the absolute abundance of each unique TCRbeta CDR3 region, the sequences were collapsed and filtered. Clonality, defined as 1 minus Pielou's evenness, was calculated using only productive rearrangements. Tumor T-cell fraction was calculated by normalizing TCRbeta template counts to usable DNA, which was estimated from several housekeeping genes. A previously published method was used to identify clones with significantly greater frequencies in on-treatment samples than in baseline samples. TCRdb mirrors the immuneACCESS table, restricted to in-frame sequences. Some clones are absent from its copies; in checked studies, under half trace to an unresolved V gene, and the reason for the others is unknown. V and J calls and clone size are those listed in that table; D and trimming were worked out from the DNA. The sample contains 35,000 to 40,000 clones, roughly 32% of them found a single time. Less than 2% of the sample is taken by the ten largest.

This specimen's treatment or condition label, interpreted: randomized to nivolumab then ipilimumab (arm A) or the reverse (arm B). None of the patients in the trial had previously been given DNA-damaging chemotherapy. Samples were obtained from patients with melanoma enrolled in CheckMate 064, a randomized, open-label phase II trial of sequential checkpoint blockade. Genomic DNA from formalin-fixed paraffin-embedded (FFPE) tissue samples was used for tumor TCR sequencing. Sequencing used tumor tissue (inferred from file names), obtained from a patient given nivolumab and ipilimumab in sequence. The origin of this receptor is a human donor with melanoma.

Read as DNA, the sequence is TGCAGCGTTAAACGGGGATCGAACACCGGGGAGCTGTTTTTT. It translates to CSVKRGSNTGELFF. The rearrangement joined TRBV29-1 to TRBJ2-2; matching of 5 bases hints at TRBD2 as the D gene. V is pared back by 5 bases and J by 0 bases, with 10 bases lying between the germline termini. For CDR1 and CDR2, the germline V gene lists SQVTM and ANQGSEA. Inclusive of the bounding cysteine and phenylalanine, the CDR3 is 14 residues long. Kept here is only the CDR3 DNA, which spans 42 bases and is read in frame from base 1.